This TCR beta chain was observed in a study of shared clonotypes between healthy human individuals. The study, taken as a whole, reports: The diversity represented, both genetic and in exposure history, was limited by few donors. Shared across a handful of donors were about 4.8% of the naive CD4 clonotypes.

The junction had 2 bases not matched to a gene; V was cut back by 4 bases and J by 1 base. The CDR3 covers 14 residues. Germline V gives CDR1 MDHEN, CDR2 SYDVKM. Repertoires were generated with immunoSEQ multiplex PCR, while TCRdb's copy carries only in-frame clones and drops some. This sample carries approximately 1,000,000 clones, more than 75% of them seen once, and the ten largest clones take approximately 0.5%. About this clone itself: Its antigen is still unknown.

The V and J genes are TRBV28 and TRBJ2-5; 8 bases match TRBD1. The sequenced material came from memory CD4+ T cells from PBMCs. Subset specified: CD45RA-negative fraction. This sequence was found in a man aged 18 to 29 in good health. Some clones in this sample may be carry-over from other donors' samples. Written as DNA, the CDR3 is TGTGCCAGCAGTTCGGGACAGGCCCAAGAGACCCAGTACTTC. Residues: CASSSGQAQETQYF.